This T cell receptor beta chain was obtained from a study of STAT5B mutations in CD4+ large granular lymphocyte leukemia. General study findings and limits: Higher CD4+ than CD8+ T-LGLL clonality might reflect small sample size. CD4-sorted patient repertoires seemed more clonal than healthy CD4+ repertoires.

Points on this clone: The target antigen is unknown.

Buffy coats from healthy blood donors served as controls. Sequencing was at survey level. The assay was immunoSEQ multiplex PCR, and TCRdb's table has in-frame clones only and misses some. The data hold about 26,000 clones, with 65% to 85% observed a single time. CDR3 size: 11 residues. The germline gives CDR1 GTSNPN, CDR2 SVGIG (reference sequence). This chain joins TRBV30 and TRBJ2-7, with D perhaps matching TRBD2 (6 bases). The sample consisted of CD4+ T cells from blood buffy coats. The clonotype originates from a human donor in good health. The CDR3 nucleotides read TGTGCGTGCGGGACCCCCTACGAGCAGTACTTC. This encodes CACGTPYEQYF.